One sample yielded the 11 T cell receptor beta chains listed below, sequenced in a study of T cells in localized non-small cell lung cancer. This table comes from immunoSEQ multiplex PCR, and its TCRdb copy is limited to in-frame clones, with some not included. The sample has about 59,000 clones, around 90% seen once; the top ten hold under 25%. The sample was peripheral blood, taken before any cancer treatment. The receptors shown here come from a man aged 40 to 69 with stage I squamous cell lung carcinoma.

V is TRBV29-1 and J is TRBJ2-1, with D perhaps TRBD1 or TRBD2 (5 bases each). V dropped 3 bases and J dropped 7 bases, with 13 bases sitting between them. Germline lookup yields CDR1 SQVTM and CDR2 ANQGSEA. This CDR3 contains 13 residues. The CDR3 DNA is TGCAGCGTTGAGGGCGGGCAGGGAAATGAGCAGTTCTTC. As protein: CSVEGGQGNEQFF.

J is TRBJ2-7 and V is TRBV6-5; no clear D gene. The CDR3 sequence is 12 residues long. CDR1 is MNHEY, CDR2 SVGAGI, per germline. Between the trimmed V and J ends, which lost 5 bases and 2 bases, there was a span of 7 bases. The CDR3 DNA reads TGTGCCAGCAGTCCCCTCGCCTACGAGCAGTACTTC. This gives the protein CASSPLAYEQYF.

This chain connects TRBV2 to TRBJ2-7; D is tentatively TRBD1 or TRBD2 (5 bases each). CDR1 and CDR2 (germline): SNHLY, FYNNEI. Deletions cut 4 bases from V and 6 bases from J, with 10 bases between. CDR3 length equals 12 residues. CDR3 region: CASSVGVGEQYF. Here the CDR3 DNA reads TGTGCCAGCAGTGTGGGGGTGGGCGAGCAGTACTTC.

This clone came up once. V gene TRBV11-3 combines with J gene TRBJ2-3; TRBD2 aligns across 7 bases. V shed 6 bases, J shed 3 bases, and the junction held 9 bases outside the gene matches. This CDR3 has 15 amino acids. Germline V CDR1 and CDR2: SGHNT, YENEEA. The CDR3 region has the DNA TGTGCCAGCAGTAAGGCGGGAGAAGGGACAGATACGCAGTATTTT. Translation: CASSKAGEGTDTQYF.

This rearrangement joins TRBV5-1 to TRBJ2-3; no clear D gene. Germline V gene lookup returns CDR1 SGHRS and CDR2 YFSETQ. Trimming shortened V by 0 bases and J by 0 bases, and 8 bases separated the two germline ends. The CDR3 is 15 residues long. The CDR3 region is CASSLETMSTDTQYF. The CDR3 DNA reads TGCGCCAGCAGCTTGGAAACAATGAGCACAGATACGCAGTATTTT. Combining the CDR3 with reference TRBV5-1 and TRBJ2-3 gives the whole variable domain KAGVTQTPRYLIKTRGQQVTLSCSPISGHRSVSWYQQTPGQGLQFLFEYFSETQRNKGNFPGRFSGRQFSNSRSEMNVSTLELGDSALYLCASSLETMSTDTQYFGPGTRLTVL.

In this sample, this clone turned up once. V is TRBV9 and J is TRBJ1-2; D remains unclear. CDR1 SGDLS and CDR2 YYNGEE come from the germline V gene. This CDR3 is 14 amino acids long. The V end lost 4 bases, the J end lost 2 bases, and 12 bases lay between the germline ends. The DNA of the CDR3 is TGTGCCAGCAGCCCAACAGATACCAACTATGGCTACACCTTC. This codes for CASSPTDTNYGYTF.

The V gene is TRBV7-9, the J gene TRBJ2-7; D may correspond to TRBD1 or TRBD2 (5 bases each). Germline CDR1 and CDR2: SEHNR and FQNEAQ (reference sequence). CDR3 length: 13 amino acids. V shed 5 bases and J shed 7 bases, with 15 bases lying between them. CDR3 sequence: CASSRDALGEQYF. DNA of the CDR3: TGTGCCAGCAGCAGGGACGCCCTGGGGGAGCAGTACTTC.

This chain links TRBV5-8 with TRBJ1-2; 11 bases map to TRBD1. The CDR3 totals 18 residues. The trim removed 2 bases at V and 4 bases at J, leaving 13 bases unmatched. Germline V gene sequence: CDR1 SGHTS, CDR2 YDEGEE. The CDR3 DNA follows: TGTGCCAGCAGCTTAATGCGAGGGACAGGGGGTTTATTCTATGGCTACACCTTC. This codes for CASSLMRGTGGLFYGYTF. The full variable domain, its missing parts supplied by reference TRBV5-8 and TRBJ1-2, is EAGVTQSPTHLIKTRGQQATLRCSPISGHTSVYWYQQALGLGLQFLLWYDEGEERNRGNFPPRFSGRQFPNYSSELNVNALELEDSALYLCASSLMRGTGGLFYGYTFGSGTRLTVV.

V gene TRBV9 combines with J gene TRBJ2-7, with 10 bases fitting TRBD2. J lost 0 bases, V lost 4 bases, and 4 bases had no gene match. Germline V gives CDR1 SGDLS, CDR2 YYNGEE. The CDR3 extends over 15 amino acids. CDR3 sequence (DNA): TGTGCCAGCAGCTCTGGACTAGCGGCCTCCTACGAGCAGTACTTC. Translating it yields CASSSGLAASYEQYF.

V usage is TRBV14 and J usage is TRBJ1-2, with 10 bases matching TRBD1. J lost 4 bases, V lost 4 bases, and 6 bases had no gene match. Germline CDR1 is SGHDN and CDR2 is FVKESK. The CDR3 covers 15 residues. CDR3 nucleotide sequence: TGTGCCAGCAGCCCATCGGGACAGGGGATCTATGGCTACACCTTC. Its translation: CASSPSGQGIYGYTF. The full variable domain, in which reference TRBV14 and TRBJ1-2 provide the parts outside the CDR3, is EAGVTQFPSHSVIEKGQTVTLRCDPISGHDNLYWYRRVMGKEIKFLLHFVKESKQDESGMPNNRFLAERTGGTYSTLKVQPAELEDSGVYFCASSPSGQGIYGYTFGSGTRLTVV.

J is TRBJ1-5 and V is TRBV30; TRBD1 might be the D (5 bases). The CDR3 covers 13 residues. CDR1 and CDR2 from the germline V gene are GTSNPN and SVGIG (reference sequence). The germline V and J ends were trimmed by 5 bases and 7 bases, with 15 bases remaining between them. In DNA, the CDR3 is TGTGCCTGGGGTCGAGGGGATGGGCAGCCCCAGCATTTT. Translation gives CAWGRGDGQPQHF.